One T cell receptor (beta chain) is described in this entry. The CDR3 is 15 amino acids. V was pared by 0 bases and J by 2 bases, with 1 base of the junction left unmatched. From germline, CDR1 is SGHAT and CDR2 FQNNGV. The data are from a study of blood T cell repertoires in COVID-19. Overall study: Collection of acute and convalescent COVID-19 samples took place in the United States, Italy and Spain.

Profiled with immunoSEQ multiplex PCR; TCRdb holds only in-frame clones, not every one. This repertoire shows some 120,000 clones, almost 85% found once; its top ten account for approximately 12%. The rearrangement uses TRBV11-2 and TRBJ2-7, with 10 bases matching TRBD2. This TCR derives from a woman aged 25 to 39 who had recovered from COVID-19. What was sequenced was peripheral blood. CDR3 region: CASSLEAGGPYEQYF. As DNA, the CDR3 is TGTGCCAGCAGCTTAGAAGCGGGAGGGCCCTACGAGCAGTACTTC.